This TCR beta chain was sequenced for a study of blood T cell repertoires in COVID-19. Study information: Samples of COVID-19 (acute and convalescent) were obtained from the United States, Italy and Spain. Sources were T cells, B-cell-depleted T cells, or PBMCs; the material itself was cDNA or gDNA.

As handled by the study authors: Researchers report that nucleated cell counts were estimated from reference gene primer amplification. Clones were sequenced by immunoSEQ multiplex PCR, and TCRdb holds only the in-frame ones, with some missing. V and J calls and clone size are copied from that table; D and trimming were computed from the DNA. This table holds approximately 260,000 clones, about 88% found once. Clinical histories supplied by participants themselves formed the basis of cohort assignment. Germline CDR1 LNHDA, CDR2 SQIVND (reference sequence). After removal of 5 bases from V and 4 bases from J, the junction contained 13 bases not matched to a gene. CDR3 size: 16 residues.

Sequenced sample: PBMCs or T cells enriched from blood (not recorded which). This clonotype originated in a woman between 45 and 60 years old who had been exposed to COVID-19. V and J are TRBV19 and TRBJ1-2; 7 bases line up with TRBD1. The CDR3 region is CASSATGVGEGYGYTF. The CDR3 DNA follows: TGTGCCAGTAGTGCAACAGGGGTTGGAGAGGGCTATGGCTACACCTTC.